This T cell receptor (beta chain) was recovered during a study of T cells in localized non-small cell lung cancer. Whole-study results and caveats: Across samples, adjacent lung featured a median around 60 of the top 100 tumor clones. Uninvolved neighboring lung showed the greatest T cell clonality, exceeding tumor. An association was observed between higher blood T cell density and longer overall survival.

Generated by immunoSEQ multiplex PCR, the TCRdb table keeps only in-frame clones and is missing some. Of around 2,600 clones detected, 20% to 25% appear once; the ten largest clones hold roughly 15%. A remark on this clone: Antigen specificity is unknown.

Germline lookup yields CDR1 GTSNPN and CDR2 SVGIG (reference sequence). This CDR3 spans 15 amino acids. V dropped 7 bases and J dropped 7 bases, with 20 bases sitting between them. The chain recombines TRBV30 with TRBJ1-6, with D possibly matching TRBD1 (5 bases). The material sequenced was lung tumor tissue, taken before any cancer treatment. The receptor was isolated from a female donor aged 60 or older with stage I lung adenocarcinoma. The CDR3 DNA follows: TGTGCCTCGACCCCGGGACTGAGAGCGAATTCACCCCTCCACTTT. Its translation: CASTPGLRANSPLHF.